This T cell receptor beta chain is from a study of blood T cells in healthy people across ages. Study information: Researchers report that template switching captured about one barcoded beta molecule per two T cells. Study conclusions and caveats: Unsorted PBMCs ruled out conclusive naive versus antigen-experienced comparison.

About this clonotype itself: Its antigen remains unknown.

The CDR3 has 14 residues. V lost 1 base and J lost 4; bases outside the gene matches: 4. Germline values: CDR1 GTSNPN, CDR2 SVGIG (reference sequence). It was with a sample-barcoded 5' primer and a J-beta primer mix that a second PCR of roughly 7 to 12 cycles was run. Using its own MiXCR run on the 5' RACE reads, TCRdb lists one record per CDR3 protein. The sample consists of 980,000 or so distinct CDR3 sequences, roughly 48% of them appearing once. Per sample, a minimum of 6 million PBMCs were isolated. Total RNA extracted from each sample amounted to at least 6 micrograms. The sample was blood. The chain recombines TRBV30 with TRBJ2-1; TRBD2 aligns across 7 bases. The source of this sequence is a man younger than 45 in good health. CDR3 sequence (DNA): TGTGCCTGGAGTGGGGGGAGGGATTACAATGAGCAGTTCTTC. This gives the protein CAWSGGRDYNEQFF.